The 18 T cell receptor beta chains listed next were all sequenced from one sample in a study of T cells in Graves' hyperthyroidism and ophthalmopathy. RNA transcripts were the template for amplifying TCR beta CDR3 regions. HTBI primers drove first-round RT-PCR of the TCR CDR3. TCRdb re-called the multiplex PCR reads through MiXCR, storing one row per CDR3 protein. The repertoire holds some 800,000 distinct CDR3 sequences, with roughly 40% as singletons. Sequencing was performed on blood. These receptors were collected from a man between 18 and 35 years old with Graves' hyperthyroidism.

The chain joins TRBV20-1 to TRBJ2-5; TRBD2 aligns across 11 bases. Germline V lookup: CDR1 DFQATT, CDR2 SNEGSKA (reference sequence). The CDR3 is made up of 15 amino acids. J lost 1 base, V lost 6 bases, and 7 bases had no gene match. In DNA form, the CDR3 reads TGCAGTGCGACACTAGCGGGAGCTCCCCAAGAGACCCAGTACTTC. Translation gives CSATLAGAPQETQYF.

V is TRBV12-3 or TRBV12-4 and J is TRBJ1-3; D is unclear. V lost 6 bases, J lost 1 base, and 16 bases lay in between. The CDR3 is 16 amino acids. CDR3 DNA sequence: TGTGCCAGCAGACCAACCGGGATGGTGTCTGGAAACACCATATATTTT. It encodes CASRPTGMVSGNTIYF.

With regard to this clonotype: Its ends do not fully match the called genes, so a read error is possible. V usage is TRBV2 and J usage is TRBJ1-5, with a possible D match to TRBD1 (6 bases). The CDR3 totals 15 residues. Germline CDR1 is SNHLY and CDR2 is FYNNEI. This CDR3 reads CASRSDRISSQPQHF. In DNA form, the CDR3 reads TGTGCCAGCCGCTCGGACAGAATCAGCAGTCAGCCCCAGCATTTT. The whole variable domain, remainder taken from reference TRBV2 and TRBJ1-5, is EPEVTQTPSHQVTQMGQEVILRCVPISNHLYFYWYRQILGQKVEFLVSFYNNEISEKSEIFDDQFSVERPDGSNFTLKIRSTKLEDSAMYFCASRSDRISSQPQHFGDGTRLSIL.

In its sample, this clonotype was seen many times. The chain carries TRBV10-3 and TRBJ2-7; 14 positions agree with TRBD2. The ends lost 4 bases at V and 7 bases at J; junction bases unmatched: 6. Germline V gene sequence: CDR1 ENHRY, CDR2 SYGVKD. This CDR3 has 15 residues. The CDR3 reads CAISAPGLAGVEQYF. The CDR3 nucleotides are TGTGCCATCAGTGCCCCGGGACTAGCGGGGGTGGAGCAGTACTTC.

V usage is TRBV29-1 and J usage is TRBJ2-1, with 7 bases identical to TRBD1. V was pared by 6 bases and J by 6 bases, with 8 bases of the junction left unmatched. CDR1 is SQVTM and CDR2 is ANQGSEA in the germline V gene. The CDR3 spans 13 residues. The CDR3 protein is CSVEKGQVNEQFF. The CDR3 DNA is TGCAGCGTCGAAAAAGGACAGGTCAATGAGCAGTTCTTC.

The chain has TRBV10-3 and TRBJ2-5; TRBD2 matches 9 bases. The CDR3 is 14 amino acids. With V trimmed by 6 bases and J by 2 bases, 4 bases remained unmatched. Germline lookup yields CDR1 ENHRY and CDR2 SYGVKD. DNA for the CDR3: TGTGCCATCAGCCGGACTAGCGCTCAAGAGACCCAGTACTTC. Protein product: CAISRTSAQETQYF.

The table lists this clonotype with a few counts. The rearrangement links TRBV5-6 to TRBJ2-5, with TRBD2 as a possible D gene (5 bases). V lost 4 bases, J lost 4 bases, and 14 bases lay in between. Germline CDR1 reads SGHDT; CDR2 reads YYEEEE. The CDR3 is 14 residues long. This chain's CDR3 is CASSEISVGETQYF. In DNA, the CDR3 is TGTGCCAGCAGCGAAATTAGCGTGGGAGAGACCCAGTACTTC.

This clonotype turned up a few times. The CDR3 DNA follows: TGTGCCAGCAGCTCCGAGACCCGCGGGCCTAATGAAAAACTGTTTTTT. Translation: CASSSETRGPNEKLFF. The chain is built from TRBV7-9 and TRBJ1-4, with D uncertain. V lost 4 bases and J lost 3, with 15 bases in between. The germline V gene has CDR1 SEHNR and CDR2 FQNEAQ (reference sequence). There are 16 residues in the CDR3.

This clonotype was seen a few times. The genes are TRBV6-6 and TRBJ2-7, with 7 positions matching TRBD2. V shed 6 bases, J shed 5 bases, and the junction held 10 bases outside the gene matches. From germline, CDR1 is MNHNY and CDR2 SVGAGI (reference sequence). This CDR3 region has 14 residues. The CDR3 here is CASSPPGGGDEQYF. The CDR3 coding sequence is TGTGCCAGCAGCCCCCCGGGGGGAGGCGACGAGCAGTACTTC.

This clonotype was seen many times. The chain links TRBV10-3 to TRBJ2-7; D might be TRBD1 (5 bases). Germline lookup yields CDR1 ENHRY and CDR2 SYGVKD. The CDR3 runs to 13 residues. V lost 9 bases to trimming and J lost 1 base, with 13 bases between them. The chain's CDR3 is CAIQGGASYEQYF. The CDR3 nucleotides are TGTGCCATTCAGGGTGGCGCTTCCTACGAGCAGTACTTC.

As for this clonotype: One end of the junction varies from germline; a read error may be responsible. The chain combines TRBV7-2 with TRBJ2-7; 7 bases are shared with TRBD1. The CDR3 is 15 amino acids. Germline CDR1 and CDR2: SGHTA and FQGNSA. CDR3 bases: TGCGCCAGCAGCCACCACCTAGACAGGGCCCACGAGCAGTACTTC. Translating it yields CASSHHLDRAHEQYF.

This clonotype was observed a few times. This chain uses TRBV5-1 with TRBJ1-1, with a possible D match to TRBD1 (5 bases). Germline lookup yields CDR1 SGHRS and CDR2 YFSETQ. V lost 4 bases and J 3 bases, leaving 16 bases between the germline ends. This CDR3 contains 15 residues. The CDR3 DNA reads TGCGCCAGCAGCAGTAGACGGTGGGGGGACACTGAAGCTTTCTTT. This gives the protein CASSSRRWGDTEAFF.

The chain carries TRBV7-2 and TRBJ1-1, with D maybe TRBD1 (6 bases). In germline, CDR1 is SGHTA, CDR2 FQGNSA. V was shortened by 6 bases and J by 10 bases, with 21 bases between the two germline ends. The CDR3 covers 14 residues. In nucleotides, the CDR3 is TGTGCCAGCAGTCCCCTAGGGGGTTCCGTGGTAGCTTTCTTT. Amino acids: CASSPLGGSVVAFF.

The V and J genes are TRBV9 and TRBJ1-1, with 7 bases that match TRBD1. Looked up from germline, CDR1 is SGDLS and CDR2 is YYNGEE. Trimming took 0 bases from V and 4 from J; bases not matched to a gene: 18. The CDR3 consists of 19 residues. In DNA, the CDR3 is TGTGCCAGCAGCGTAGGGCGAGCCCCCCCAGGGGGTAAGGGCACTGAAGCTTTCTTT. Its translation is CASSVGRAPPGGKGTEAFF.

The CDR3 sequence is CASSQTGRGGLIEKLFF. In DNA form, the CDR3 reads TGTGCCAGCAGCCAAACAGGGCGAGGGGGCTTAATTGAAAAACTGTTTTTT. This rearrangement joins TRBV2 to TRBJ1-4; TRBD1 matches 7 bases. Trimming took 6 bases from V and 7 from J; bases not matched to a gene: 17. CDR1 and CDR2 (germline): SNHLY, FYNNEI. The CDR3 runs 17 residues.

As concerns this clonotype: A much larger clone differs from this one at a single base, so this may be a read error. The V gene is TRBV10-3, the J gene TRBJ1-2, with D possibly matching TRBD1 (6 bases). Per germline, CDR1 ENHRY and CDR2 SYGVKD. The CDR3 sequence is 12 residues long. Here the CDR3 reads CASSDRYHGYTF. CDR3 sequence (DNA): TGTGCCAGCAGTGACAGGTACCATGGCTACACCTTC.

The chain couples TRBV20-1 to TRBJ1-1; D perhaps matches TRBD1 (5 bases). Per the germline V gene, CDR1 is DFQATT and CDR2 is SNEGSKA (reference sequence). The CDR3 totals 16 residues. Between the trimmed V and J ends, which lost 3 bases and 0 bases, there was a span of 17 bases. This CDR3 is CSARGQGGPMNTEAFF. The CDR3 bases are TGCAGTGCTAGGGGTCAGGGAGGTCCTATGAACACTGAAGCTTTCTTT.

This clonotype has ten or more counts. The chain recombines TRBV11-2 with TRBJ1-1, with 7 bases that match TRBD1. Looked up from germline, CDR1 is SGHAT and CDR2 is FQNNGV. After removal of 5 bases from V and 5 bases from J, the junction contained 8 bases not matched to a gene. This CDR3 comprises 14 residues. CDR3 bases: TGTGCCAGCAGCAGACAGGGCGTGTGGACTGAAGCTTTCTTT. Translating it yields CASSRQGVWTEAFF.